This T cell receptor (beta chain) was found in a study of blood T cells in healthy people across ages. Study in general: Using template switching, researchers captured about one barcoded beta molecule for each two T cells. Overall study findings and caveats: CMV status of donors was not determined, possibly confounding expanded clonotype changes. Higher diversity, along with more naive CD4+ cells, distinguished long-lived donors from aged donors. Per-million-T-cell TCR beta diversity fell roughly linearly with age.

Details on this clonotype: As yet, its antigen is unknown.

Then a second PCR, running roughly 7 to 11 cycles, was carried out with a sample-barcoded 5' primer and a J-beta primer mix. TCRdb itself ran the 5' RACE reads through MiXCR, one entry per CDR3 protein. This sample has 650,000 to 1,000,000 distinct CDR3 sequences, with approximately 35% found just once. Sequencing input: blood. The sequence was obtained from a man between 18 and 35 years old in good health.

The CDR3, as DNA: TGCAGCCAACGGGGGCTTTGGGACACTGAAGCTTTCTTT. Translated: CSQRGLWDTEAFF. The chain links TRBV20-1 to TRBJ1-1, with D tentatively TRBD1 (6 bases). The length of the CDR3 is 13 residues. CDR1 and CDR2 from the germline V gene are DFQATT and SNEGSKA (reference sequence).